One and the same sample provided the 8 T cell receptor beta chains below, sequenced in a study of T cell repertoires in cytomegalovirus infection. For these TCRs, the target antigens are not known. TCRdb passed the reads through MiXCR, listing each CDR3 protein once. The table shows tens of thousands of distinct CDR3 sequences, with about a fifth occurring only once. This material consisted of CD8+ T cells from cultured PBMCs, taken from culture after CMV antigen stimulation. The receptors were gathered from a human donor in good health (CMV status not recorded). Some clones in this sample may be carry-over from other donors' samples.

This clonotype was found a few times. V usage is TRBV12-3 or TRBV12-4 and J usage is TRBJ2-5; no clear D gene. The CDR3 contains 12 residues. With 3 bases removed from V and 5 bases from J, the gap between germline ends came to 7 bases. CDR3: CASSFFSETQYF. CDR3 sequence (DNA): TGTGCCAGCAGTTTCTTCTCCGAGACCCAGTACTTC.

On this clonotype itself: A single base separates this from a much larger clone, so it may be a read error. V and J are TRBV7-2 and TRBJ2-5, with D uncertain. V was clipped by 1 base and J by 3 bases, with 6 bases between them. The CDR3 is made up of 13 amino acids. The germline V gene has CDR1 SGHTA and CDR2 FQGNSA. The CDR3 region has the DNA TGTGCCAGCAGCTTAGACAACAAAGAGACCCAGTACTTC. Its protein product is CASSLDNKETQYF.

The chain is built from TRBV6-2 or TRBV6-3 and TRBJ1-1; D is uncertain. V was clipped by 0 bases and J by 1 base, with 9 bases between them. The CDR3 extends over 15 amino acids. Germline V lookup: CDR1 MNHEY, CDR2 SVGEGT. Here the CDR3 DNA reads TGTGCCAGCAGTTACTCCTGGACTGGGAACACTGAAGCTTTCTTT. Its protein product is CASSYSWTGNTEAFF.

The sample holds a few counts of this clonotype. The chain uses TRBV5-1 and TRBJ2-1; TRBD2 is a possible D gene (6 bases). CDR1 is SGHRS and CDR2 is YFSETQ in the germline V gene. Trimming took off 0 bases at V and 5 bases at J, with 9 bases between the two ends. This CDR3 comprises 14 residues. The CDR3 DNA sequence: TGCGCCAGCAGCTTGGCGGGAGAGAACAATGAGCAGTTCTTC. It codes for CASSLAGENNEQFF.

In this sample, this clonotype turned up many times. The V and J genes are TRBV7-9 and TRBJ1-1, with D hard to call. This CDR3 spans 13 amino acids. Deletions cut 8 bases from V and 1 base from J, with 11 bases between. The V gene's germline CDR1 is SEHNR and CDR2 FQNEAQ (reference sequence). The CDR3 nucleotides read TGTGCCAGCGTTTACGGGCAGAACACTGAAGCTTTCTTT. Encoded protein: CASVYGQNTEAFF.

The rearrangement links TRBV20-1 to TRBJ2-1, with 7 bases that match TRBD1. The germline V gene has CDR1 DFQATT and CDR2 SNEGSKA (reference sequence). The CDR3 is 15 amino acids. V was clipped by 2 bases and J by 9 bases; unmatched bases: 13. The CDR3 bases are TGCAGTGCTAGACCCCGAGCAGGACGACAGGGTGAGCAGTTCTTC. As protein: CSARPRAGRQGEQFF.

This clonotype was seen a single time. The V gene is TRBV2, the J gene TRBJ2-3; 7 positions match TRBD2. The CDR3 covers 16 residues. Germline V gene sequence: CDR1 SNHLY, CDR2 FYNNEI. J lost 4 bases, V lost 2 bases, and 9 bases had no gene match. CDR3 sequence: CASSESVGGFADTQYF. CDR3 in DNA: TGTGCCAGCAGTGAATCGGTGGGAGGGTTCGCAGATACGCAGTATTTT. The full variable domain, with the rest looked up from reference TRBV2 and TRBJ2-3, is EPEVTQTPSHQVTQMGQEVILRCVPISNHLYFYWYRQILGQKVEFLVSFYNNEISEKSEIFDDQFSVERPDGSNFTLKIRSTKLEDSAMYFCASSESVGGFADTQYFGPGTRLTVL.

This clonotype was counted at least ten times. The CDR3, as DNA: TGTGCCAGCACCGCGGTGGGGGCCACAGATACGCAGTATTTT. Residues: CASTAVGATDTQYF. This chain uses TRBV7-9 with TRBJ2-3; tentatively, D is TRBD1 (6 bases). The germline gives CDR1 SEHNR, CDR2 FQNEAQ (reference sequence). The CDR3 runs 14 residues. The ends were cut back, 7 bases at V and 2 bases at J, with 13 bases in the middle.